These T cell receptor beta chains were read from a single sample in a study of T cell repertoires in cytomegalovirus infection. These receptors have no known antigen. TCRdb re-called the reads through MiXCR, storing one row per CDR3 protein. The sample shows roughly 990,000 distinct CDR3 sequences, about 33% of them seen only once. The sequencing here drew on cultured CD8+ T cells from PBMCs, taken from culture after CMV antigen stimulation. These receptors were collected from a human donor in good health (CMV status not recorded). Some clones in this sample may be carry-over from other donors' samples. CDR3s include the opening cysteine and the closing phenylalanine or tryptophan. Fields, in order: J gene, D gene, V gene, CDR3 length, clone size, CDR3 protein, CDR3 DNA. A D gene is named only where the DNA matches it firmly. Only some rows state a clone size, as once, few, many or a class for expanded clones.

>TRBJ2-5|TRBD2|TRBV6-6|17|NA
CASSRLAGGLHQETQYF
TGTGCCAGCAGTCGGCTGGCGGGGGGACTACACCAAGAGACCCAGTACTTC
>TRBJ2-2|TRBD1|TRBV4-1|13|NA
CASSLPGGGELFF
TGCGCCAGCAGCCTTCCAGGGGGCGGGGAGCTGTTTTTT
>TRBJ1-6|TRBD1|TRBV5-4|17|NA
CASSLGDGQGYNSPLHF
TGTGCCAGCAGCTTAGGAGACGGACAGGGATATAATTCACCCCTCCACTTT
>TRBJ2-1|NA|TRBV12-3/TRBV12-4|14|many
CASTLPGGKVEQFF
TGTGCCAGCACCCTCCCCGGGGGTAAAGTTGAGCAGTTCTTC
>TRBJ1-6|NA|TRBV20-1|15|many
CSARRRAGKNSPLHF
TGCAGTGCTAGACGGAGGGCAGGGAAAAATTCACCCCTCCACTTT
>TRBJ2-5|NA|TRBV6-2/TRBV6-3|18|few
CASSYIMRQSRLEETQYF
TGTGCCAGCAGCTACATCATGCGACAGTCCCGACTCGAAGAGACCCAGTACTTC
>TRBJ1-2|NA|TRBV20-1|14|NA
CSARGRDLPYGYTF
TGCAGTGCTAGAGGCCGGGACCTCCCCTATGGCTACACCTTC
>TRBJ1-6|TRBD1|TRBV5-1|17|few
CASSLEQGEDYNSPLHF
TGCGCCAGCAGCTTGGAACAGGGGGAGGACTATAATTCACCCCTCCACTTT
>TRBJ2-3|NA|TRBV7-6|13|few
CASSLATTSTQYF
TGTGCCAGCAGCTTAGCGACGACCAGTACGCAGTATTTT
>TRBJ2-4|NA|TRBV12-3/TRBV12-4|17|NA
CASSSASEVLAKNIQYF
TGTGCCAGCAGTTCAGCGTCAGAAGTCCTAGCCAAAAACATTCAGTACTTC
>TRBJ1-5|NA|TRBV9|14|few
CASSVGVGSQPQHF
TGTGCCAGCAGCGTAGGGGTAGGGAGCCAGCCCCAGCATTTT
>TRBJ1-4|TRBD1|TRBV15|16|few
CATSGGGTGANEKLFF
TGTGCCACCAGCGGAGGCGGGACAGGGGCTAATGAAAAACTGTTTTTT
>TRBJ1-1|NA|TRBV2|13|NA
CASIPVGGTEAFF
TGTGCCAGCATCCCCGTGGGGGGCACTGAAGCTTTCTTT
>TRBJ2-2|NA|TRBV4-2|15|few
CASSQEGVNTGELFF
TGTGCCAGCAGCCAAGAGGGGGTTAACACCGGGGAGCTGTTTTTT
>TRBJ2-1|NA|TRBV6-5|15|few
CASSYSGEVYNEQFF
TGTGCCAGCAGTTACTCGGGCGAGGTCTACAATGAGCAGTTCTTC
>TRBJ1-5|NA|TRBV15|15|NA
CATSRDRSFNQPQHF
TGTGCCACCAGCAGAGATAGGTCGTTCAATCAGCCCCAGCATTTT
>TRBJ1-3|TRBD1|TRBV20-1|14|NA
CSATDRAHGNTIYF
TGCAGTGCTACCGACAGGGCTCACGGAAACACCATATATTTT
>TRBJ2-7|TRBD1|TRBV27|16|NA
CASGSQLRDRGHEQYF
TGTGCCAGCGGCTCGCAGCTACGGGACAGGGGTCACGAGCAGTACTTC
>TRBJ2-3|NA|TRBV7-6|17|NA
CASSLLEGLASTDTQYF
TGTGCCAGCAGCTTACTAGAGGGGTTAGCAAGCACAGATACGCAGTATTTT
>TRBJ1-2|TRBD1|TRBV7-6|18|few
CASSRLLRPLGTGDGYTF
TGTGCCAGCAGCCGACTGCTCCGCCCGTTGGGGACAGGGGATGGCTACACCTTC
>TRBJ2-3|NA|TRBV7-2|15|many
CASSLIARATDTQYF
TGTGCCAGCAGCTTAATAGCCAGAGCCACAGATACGCAGTATTTT
>TRBJ2-7|TRBD2|TRBV10-3|16|NA
CAISEWTSGGTYEQYF
TGTGCCATCAGTGAGTGGACTAGCGGGGGAACCTACGAGCAGTACTTC
>TRBJ2-2|NA|TRBV6-6|18|NA
CASSYSSNLQGNTGELFF
TGTGCCAGCAGTTACTCAAGTAATCTTCAGGGGAACACCGGGGAGCTGTTTTTT
>TRBJ1-1|TRBD1|TRBV7-2|16|NA
CASSLPLRTGTPEAFF
TGTGCCAGCAGCTTACCCCTAAGGACAGGGACCCCTGAAGCTTTCTTT
>TRBJ2-7|NA|TRBV6-1|15|NA
CASSEFRQGSYQQYF
TGTGCCAGCAGTGAATTTCGGCAGGGATCCTACCAGCAGTACTTC
>TRBJ1-4|NA|TRBV2|15|NA
CASSLPMTRPEKLFF
TGTGCCAGCAGTCTTCCTATGACGAGACCCGAAAAACTGTTTTTT
>TRBJ1-1|TRBD1|TRBV19|13|NA
CASRETGDPEAFF
TGTGCCAGTAGAGAGACAGGGGACCCTGAAGCTTTCTTT
>TRBJ2-3|NA|TRBV11-3|16|NA
CASSLGGFPSTDTQYF
TGTGCCAGCAGCTTAGGAGGGTTCCCTAGCACAGATACGCAGTATTTT
>TRBJ2-5|TRBD2|TRBV6-6|15|NA
CASSYLAGGSQTQYF
TGTGCCAGCAGTTACCTAGCGGGGGGGAGTCAGACCCAGTACTTC
>TRBJ1-1|NA|TRBV12-3/TRBV12-4|12|many
CASSFGFAEAFF
TGTGCCAGCAGTTTCGGATTTGCTGAAGCTTTCTTT
>TRBJ2-1|NA|TRBV15|13|NA
CATAGTNYNEQFF
TGTGCCACAGCCGGGACAAACTACAATGAGCAGTTCTTC
>TRBJ2-2|TRBD2|TRBV27|17|NA
CASTKPGLAGNTGELFF
TGTGCCAGCACAAAACCGGGACTAGCGGGGAACACCGGGGAGCTGTTTTTT
>TRBJ2-7|NA|TRBV5-8|12|NA
CASSRIVYEQYF
TGTGCCAGCAGCCGCATCGTCTACGAGCAGTACTTC
>TRBJ2-5|NA|TRBV7-9|14|NA
CASSQALEKETQYF
TGTGCCAGCAGCCAGGCGCTGGAAAAAGAGACCCAGTACTTC
>TRBJ2-3|TRBD2|TRBV27|18|NA
CASSLSGDGGISTDTQYF
TGTGCCAGCAGTTTATCAGGAGACGGGGGGATTAGCACAGATACGCAGTATTTT
>TRBJ2-3|TRBD2|TRBV2|13|NA
CASRASGGQTQYF
TGTGCCAGCAGGGCTAGCGGGGGCCAGACGCAGTATTTT
>TRBJ2-2|TRBD2|TRBV10-3|13|NA
CAITSGGARELFF
TGTGCCATCACCTCGGGGGGGGCCCGGGAGCTGTTTTTT
>TRBJ2-2|NA|TRBV24-1|15|NA
CATNPGSSNTGELFF
TGTGCCACCAATCCGGGGAGCTCAAACACCGGGGAGCTGTTTTTT
>TRBJ2-2|NA|TRBV7-9|17|few
CASSATGPPKPTGELFF
TGTGCCAGCAGCGCCACGGGACCTCCCAAACCCACCGGGGAGCTGTTTTTT
>TRBJ1-6|NA|TRBV12-3/TRBV12-4|15|NA
CASSEEGGANSPLHF
TGTGCCAGCAGTGAAGAGGGTGGGGCTAATTCACCCCTCCACTTT
>TRBJ2-1|TRBD2|TRBV5-6|12|few
CASSAGGDGKFF
TGTGCCAGCAGCGCTGGGGGGGACGGAAAGTTCTTC
>TRBJ2-7|NA|TRBV4-1|17|few
CASSPKPTGISSYEQYF
TGCGCCAGCAGCCCCAAACCTACGGGCATTAGCTCCTACGAGCAGTACTTC
>TRBJ1-1|NA|TRBV6-1|13|NA
CATTPGYHTEAFF
TGTGCCACGACCCCCGGGTACCACACTGAAGCTTTCTTT
>TRBJ1-2|NA|TRBV10-3|13|few
CAISSGGSYGYTF
TGTGCCATCAGTTCGGGGGGGTCGTATGGCTACACCTTC
>TRBJ1-4|NA|TRBV4-2|15|few
CASSQDGGLGEKLFF
TGTGCCAGCAGCCAAGATGGAGGGCTTGGTGAAAAACTGTTTTTT
>TRBJ1-1|NA|TRBV19|13|NA
CASSMAQVTEAFF
TGTGCCAGTAGTATGGCTCAGGTGACTGAAGCTTTCTTT
>TRBJ2-3|NA|TRBV27|13|NA
CASSFESADTQYF
TGTGCCAGCAGTTTTGAGAGCGCAGATACGCAGTATTTT
>TRBJ2-1|TRBD2|TRBV6-2/TRBV6-3|14|NA
CASSASGGRDEQFF
TGTGCCAGCAGTGCGAGCGGGGGGCGGGATGAGCAGTTCTTC
>TRBJ1-2|NA|TRBV27|12|once
CASSPFGRGYTF
TGTGCCAGCAGTCCCTTCGGTAGGGGCTACACCTTC
>TRBJ2-7|NA|TRBV7-9|18|few
CASSLGALTAGDSYEQYF
TGTGCCAGCAGCCTGGGGGCCCTGACGGCGGGGGACTCCTACGAGCAGTACTTC
>TRBJ1-6|NA|TRBV4-1|15|NA
CASSQEPPPNSPLHF
TGCGCCAGCAGCCAAGAGCCACCGCCGAATTCACCCCTCCACTTT
>TRBJ1-1|NA|TRBV20-1|14|NA
CSATVAGTNTEAFF
TGCAGTGCTACGGTGGCAGGGACGAACACTGAAGCTTTCTTT
>TRBJ2-1|NA|TRBV7-2|13|few
CASSLWGGDEQFF
TGTGCCAGCAGCCTCTGGGGAGGCGATGAGCAGTTCTTC
>TRBJ2-7|NA|TRBV19|16|NA
CASSDKGDVTPYEQYF
TGTGCCAGTAGCGATAAGGGGGACGTAACCCCCTACGAGCAGTACTTC
>TRBJ2-2|TRBD2|TRBV7-3|16|few
CASSFAGVANTGELFF
TGTGCCAGCAGCTTTGCGGGGGTGGCGAACACCGGGGAGCTGTTTTTT
>TRBJ2-1|TRBD1|TRBV28|16|NA
CASSPLGQGGRNEQFF
TGTGCCAGCAGCCCCCTAGGACAGGGGGGCAGAAATGAGCAGTTCTTC
>TRBJ2-5|NA|TRBV28|14|NA
CASSGRQTQETQYF
TGTGCCAGCAGTGGGCGACAGACCCAAGAGACCCAGTACTTC
>TRBJ1-2|NA|TRBV24-1|14|NA
CATSDFNHDYGYTF
TGTGCCACCAGTGATTTCAATCATGACTATGGCTACACCTTC
>TRBJ2-5|NA|TRBV12-3/TRBV12-4|13|NA
CASSWALGETQYF
TGTGCCAGCAGTTGGGCCCTCGGAGAGACCCAGTACTTC